This passage covers 30 T cell receptor beta chains from one sample sequenced in a study of regulatory T cells in long-lasting Graves disease. This sample's time point: newly diagnosed GD, antithyroid drugs for less than 3 months. Extracted PBMC RNA gave rise to the TCR library. Arm-PCR of CDR3 regions and iRepertoire HTBI primers were used to build TCR beta libraries. TCRdb re-called the multiplex PCR reads with MiXCR, one entry per CDR3 protein. Among 250,000 to 300,000 distinct CDR3 sequences, approximately 20% were seen once, and the ten largest hold approximately 14%. The sample also formed part of further work on T cells in Graves' hyperthyroidism and ophthalmopathy.

The source material was peripheral blood mononuclear cells (PBMCs), sampled at new diagnosis, from a patient treated with antithyroid drugs. The receptors were gathered from a woman aged 30 to 39 with Graves disease.

This clonotype was seen at least ten times. The chain joins TRBV5-1 to TRBJ1-5; D is ambiguous. The germline gives CDR1 SGHRS, CDR2 YFSETQ. V lost 3 bases and J 1 base, leaving 23 bases between the germline ends. The CDR3 length is 19 residues. The CDR3 nucleotides read TGCGCCAGCAGCTCGTCTTACCGCGGACGGTCGCTAAGCAATCAGCCCCAGCATTTT. Its translation: CASSSSYRGRSLSNQPQHF. Using reference TRBV5-1 and TRBJ1-5 for the parts outside the CDR3, the full variable domain is KAGVTQTPRYLIKTRGQQVTLSCSPISGHRSVSWYQQTPGQGLQFLFEYFSETQRNKGNFPGRFSGRQFSNSRSEMNVSTLELGDSALYLCASSSSYRGRSLSNQPQHFGDGTRLSIL.

This clonotype appeared many times. The chain employs TRBV15 and TRBJ2-6; TRBD1 might be the D (6 bases). This CDR3 contains 16 residues. Germline lookup yields CDR1 LNHNV and CDR2 YYDKDF (reference sequence). V shed 1 base and J shed 0 bases, with 7 bases lying between them. CDR3 in DNA: TGTGCCACCAGCAGAGGGACAGACTCTGGGGCCAACGTCCTGACTTTC. Translation gives CATSRGTDSGANVLTF. Together with reference TRBV15 and TRBJ2-6, the CDR3 gives the full variable domain: DAMVIQNPRYQVTQFGKPVTLSCSQTLNHNVMYWYQQKSSQAPKLLFHYYDKDFNNEADTPDNFQSRRPNTSFCFLDIRSPGLGDTAMYLCATSRGTDSGANVLTFGAGSRLTVL.

V gene TRBV12-3 or TRBV12-4 combines with J gene TRBJ2-1; no clear D. V was clipped by 5 bases and J by 10 bases, with 9 bases between them. The CDR3 length is 11 residues. In nucleotides, the CDR3 is TGTGCCAGCAGTCCCACCCGGGAGCAGTTCTTC. Translated: CASSPTREQFF.

Ten or more counts support this clonotype. The CDR3 DNA reads TGTGCCAGCAGCTTATTCCCTTGGGCGGACACCCCCCATGATACGCAGTATTTT. It specifies CASSLFPWADTPHDTQYF. The chain employs TRBV11-2 and TRBJ2-3, with D possibly TRBD1 on 5 matching bases. The germline gives CDR1 SGHAT, CDR2 FQNNGV. V dropped 2 bases and J dropped 6 bases, with 24 bases sitting between them. The CDR3 has 18 residues.

A remark on this clonotype: Since a far larger clone is one base different, this is likely a read error. CDR3 bases: TGTGCCAGCAGTTCGGGACAGGGCTTTAGCTATGACTACACCTTC. This gives the protein CASSSGQGFSYDYTF. This sequence joins TRBV7-8 and TRBJ1-2; 9 bases fit TRBD1. The length of the CDR3 is 15 residues. Germline CDR1 is SGHVS and CDR2 is FQNEAQ.

Many counts were recorded for this clonotype. J is TRBJ1-2 and V is TRBV13, with D perhaps TRBD1 (6 bases). Germline V lookup: CDR1 PRHDT, CDR2 FYEKMQ (reference sequence). Deletions cut 3 bases from V and 4 bases from J, with 15 bases between. CDR3 length: 15 residues. The CDR3: CASSLGGNRSYGYTF. In nucleotides, the CDR3 is TGTGCCAGCAGCTTGGGGGGCAATCGGAGCTATGGCTACACCTTC.

This clonotype occurred many times. This sequence joins TRBV18 and TRBJ1-4, with 8 bases matching TRBD1. The CDR3 runs 14 residues. Germline V gives CDR1 KGHSH, CDR2 LQKENI. Unmatched junction bases numbered 1, after V lost 1 base and J lost 6 bases. The CDR3 coding sequence is TGTGCCAGCTCACCACGACAGGGGTATGAAAAACTGTTTTTT. It encodes CASSPRQGYEKLFF.

This clonotype was seen repeatedly, ten times or more. This chain links TRBV20-1 with TRBJ2-3; TRBD1 matches 9 bases. CDR1 and CDR2 (germline): DFQATT, SNEGSKA (reference sequence). Germline trimming cut 4 bases from V and 6 bases from J; bases unmatched to any gene: 8. CDR3 length: 14 amino acids. This chain's CDR3 is CSAIRQGVDDTQYF. The CDR3 DNA is TGCAGTGCTATTCGACAGGGGGTGGATGATACGCAGTATTTT.

This clonotype has more than one count but fewer than ten. V and J are TRBV25-1 and TRBJ1-4; D uncertain. CDR3 length: 11 residues. The ends were cut back, 7 bases at V and 8 bases at J, with 8 bases in the middle. Germline CDR1 reads MGHDK; CDR2 reads SYGVNS. This CDR3 is CASKSWEKLFF. In DNA, the CDR3 is TGTGCCAGCAAGAGTTGGGAAAAACTGTTTTTT. The whole variable domain, remainder taken from reference TRBV25-1 and TRBJ1-4, is EADIYQTPRYLVIGTGKKITLECSQTMGHDKMYWYQQDPGMELHLIHYSYGVNSTEKGDLSSESTVSRIRTEHFPLTLESARPSHTSQYLCASKSWEKLFFGSGTQLSVL.

A note on this clonotype: This may stem from a read error, because a much larger clone lies one nucleotide away. This is likely a read error, given that the CDR3 carries no conserved phenylalanine or tryptophan at its end. J is TRBJ1-1 and V is TRBV11-2, with D maybe TRBD1 (5 bases). Germline-derived CDR1 and CDR2 are SGHAT and FQNNGV. V was pared by 2 bases and J by 7 bases, with 11 bases between. CDR3 size: 13 residues. CDR3 in DNA: TGTGCCAGCAGCTTATTAGGGGAAGTTGAAGCTTTCTCT. This codes for CASSLLGEVEAFS.

The CDR3 spells CASSLGAGVKTGELFF. CDR3 bases: TGTGCCAGCAGCTTGGGGGCGGGGGTGAAGACCGGGGAGCTGTTTTTT. V usage is TRBV5-4 and J usage is TRBJ2-2, with TRBD2 identical over 7 bases. The ends lost 0 bases at V and 5 bases at J; junction bases unmatched: 7. Germline V gene sequence: CDR1 SGHNT, CDR2 YYREEE (reference sequence). This CDR3 has 16 amino acids.

There are many counts of this clonotype. DNA for the CDR3: TGTGCCAGCAGTTTCTCCAATGAGGGTAATGAAAAACTGTTTTTT. Encoded protein: CASSFSNEGNEKLFF. The chain recombines TRBV12-3 or TRBV12-4 with TRBJ1-4, with D unclear. With 3 bases removed from V and 4 bases from J, the gap between germline ends came to 12 bases. The CDR3 extends over 15 amino acids.

This clonotype was detected once. The chain is built from TRBV28 and TRBJ2-7; 7 bases agree with TRBD2. This CDR3 region has 13 residues. Germline trimming cut 6 bases from V and 0 bases from J; bases unmatched to any gene: 2. Germline V gene lookup returns CDR1 MDHEN and CDR2 SYDVKM. The CDR3 nucleotides are TGTGCCAGCAGAGCGGGAAGCTCCTACGAGCAGTACTTC. Amino acid sequence: CASRAGSSYEQYF.

This rearrangement joins TRBV4-1 to TRBJ2-5; 7 bases are shared with TRBD1. This CDR3 is 17 amino acids long. J was trimmed by 2 bases and V by 4 bases; bases with no gene match: 13. Germline values: CDR1 MGHRA, CDR2 YSYEKL. The CDR3 region is CASSLTLRQGTQETQYF. CDR3 coding DNA: TGCGCCAGCAGCCTGACGTTACGACAGGGAACTCAAGAGACCCAGTACTTC.

This clonotype appeared many times. The J gene is TRBJ1-5, the V gene TRBV6-2 or TRBV6-3, with TRBD1 matching over 9 bases. The CDR3 sequence is 15 residues long. The ends lost 7 bases at V and 3 bases at J; junction bases unmatched: 7. Germline CDR1 is MNHEY and CDR2 is SVGEGT. For the CDR3, the DNA is TGTGCCAGCAAATCCGGGACAGGGCACAATCAGCCCCAGCATTTT. Protein sequence: CASKSGTGHNQPQHF.

This clonotype showed up many times. The genes are TRBV3-1 and TRBJ1-1; 7 bases align to TRBD1. J was trimmed by 1 base and V by 4 bases; bases with no gene match: 6. CDR3 length equals 15 residues. Looked up from germline, CDR1 is LGHDT and CDR2 is YNNKEL (reference sequence). This CDR3 reads CASSPRQGTNTEAFF. CDR3 bases: TGTGCCAGCAGCCCGAGACAGGGTACGAACACTGAAGCTTTCTTT.

As regards this clonotype: A far larger clone is one base from this, pointing to a likely read error. This is likely a read error, given that the CDR3 carries no conserved phenylalanine or tryptophan at its end. The V call is TRBV7-2, the J call TRBJ2-1; a weak D match, TRBD1 (6 bases). Germline V gene sequence: CDR1 SGHTA, CDR2 FQGNSA. This CDR3 contains 13 residues. Trimming pared 3 bases from V and 3 bases from J, leaving 6 bases between. This CDR3 is CASSLDSYNEQFL. In DNA form, the CDR3 reads TGTGCCAGCAGCTTGGACAGCTACAATGAGCAGTTCCTC.

The table lists this clonotype with many counts. J is TRBJ1-6 and V is TRBV5-1; D is uncertain. With 1 base removed from V and 5 bases from J, the gap between germline ends came to 16 bases. The CDR3 totals 17 residues. The germline V gene has CDR1 SGHRS and CDR2 YFSETQ. CDR3 DNA: TGCGCCAGCAGCTTGAACATTCGAGGATTTGATAATTCACCCCTCCACTTT. This gives the protein CASSLNIRGFDNSPLHF.

This clonotype was detected many times. The chain recombines TRBV6-1 with TRBJ1-6; 9 nucleotides agree with TRBD1. CDR3 size: 14 residues. The germline CDR1 and CDR2 sequences are MNHNS and SASEGT. V shed 6 bases, J shed 6 bases, and the junction held 3 bases outside the gene matches. The CDR3 region has the DNA TGTGCCAGCAGCTGGGGACAGGGTAATTCACCCCTCCACTTT. As protein: CASSWGQGNSPLHF.

This clonotype was observed a few times. This chain connects TRBV6-1 to TRBJ2-5, with no clear D. Germline CDR1 reads MNHNS; CDR2 reads SASEGT. The CDR3 sequence is 13 residues long. The V and J ends lost 8 bases and 1 base respectively, with 11 bases between them. The CDR3 bases are TGTGCCAGCGGTAACCTCGGCCAAGAGACCCAGTACTTC. Its protein is CASGNLGQETQYF.

The table lists this clonotype with many counts. The chain is built from TRBV11-2 and TRBJ2-5, with TRBD1 as a possible D gene (6 bases). V lost 5 bases to trimming and J lost 3 bases, with 10 bases between them. Germline values: CDR1 SGHAT, CDR2 FQNNGV. The CDR3 covers 13 residues. The CDR3 DNA follows: TGTGCCAGCAGCCGCCACAGGGAAGAGACCCAGTACTTC. It encodes CASSRHREETQYF. Looking up the rest from reference TRBV11-2 and TRBJ2-5 gives the full variable domain: EAGVAQSPRYKIIEKRQSVAFWCNPISGHATLYWYQQILGQGPKLLIQFQNNGVVDDSQLPKDRFSAERLKGVDSTLKIQPAKLEDSAVYLCASSRHREETQYFGPGTRLLVL.

This clonotype was detected ten times or more. The chain joins TRBV7-2 to TRBJ1-1; 7 bases are shared with TRBD1. CDR3 length: 14 amino acids. Germline V lookup: CDR1 SGHTA, CDR2 FQGNSA. Trimming removed 5 bases from V and 3 bases from J; junction bases left unmatched: 6. The CDR3 spells CASSMRGRDTEAFF. The CDR3 nucleotides read TGTGCCAGCAGCATGAGGGGGCGCGACACTGAAGCTTTCTTT. Full variable domain (outside the CDR3, taken from reference TRBV7-2 and TRBJ1-1): GAGVSQSPSNKVTEKGKDVELRCDPISGHTALYWYRQSLGQGLEFLIYFQGNSAPDKSGLPSDRFSAERTGGSVSTLTIQRTQQEDSAVYLCASSMRGRDTEAFFGQGTRLTVV.

As concerns this clonotype: A single base is all that separates this from a far larger clone, so a read error is likely. The conserved final phenylalanine or tryptophan is absent from the CDR3, which likely points to a read error. The CDR3 DNA follows: TGTGCCAGCAGTTACTCGGCGGACCCGCAGACCCAGTACTCC. Its protein product is CASSYSADPQTQYS. The V call is TRBV6-6, the J call TRBJ2-5; D remains unclear. The ends were cut back, 0 bases at V and 6 bases at J, with 11 bases in the middle. The CDR3 has 14 amino acids. Germline-derived CDR1 and CDR2 are MNHNY and SVGAGI (reference sequence).

This clonotype was observed a handful of times. This likely comes from a read error, as the CDR3 has no conserved phenylalanine or tryptophan at its end. The chain is built from TRBV12-3 or TRBV12-4 and TRBJ2-2, with D possibly TRBD1 on 6 matching bases. The CDR3 contains 14 residues. Deletions cut 3 bases from V and 6 bases from J, with 11 bases between. CDR3 amino acids: CASSFGGRSGELFL. The DNA of the CDR3 is TGTGCCAGCAGTTTTGGGGGCAGGTCCGGGGAGCTGTTTCTT.

This clonotype was seen many times. The rearrangement links TRBV7-2 to TRBJ1-1, with D maybe TRBD1 (6 bases). The CDR3 is 15 amino acids. Deletions cut 1 base from V and 1 base from J, with 10 bases between. Per the germline V gene, CDR1 is SGHTA and CDR2 is FQGNSA. The chain's CDR3 is CASSLDWGQNTEAFF. The CDR3 nucleotides read TGTGCCAGCAGCTTAGACTGGGGACAGAACACTGAAGCTTTCTTT.

At least ten counts were recorded for this clonotype. This chain uses TRBV20-1 with TRBJ1-5; no clear D gene. Trimming pared 3 bases from V and 0 bases from J, leaving 9 bases between. CDR1 DFQATT and CDR2 SNEGSKA come from the germline V gene (reference sequence). This CDR3 region has 14 residues. CDR3: CSARLGNSNQPQHF. The CDR3 DNA follows: TGCAGTGCTAGGCTAGGAAATAGCAATCAGCCCCAGCATTTT.

This clonotype showed up many times. V usage is TRBV5-1 and J usage is TRBJ2-5; 9 nucleotides agree with TRBD2. CDR3 length equals 15 residues. Germline V CDR1 and CDR2: SGHRS, YFSETQ. Germline trimming cut 4 bases from V and 5 bases from J; bases unmatched to any gene: 9. The CDR3 region has the DNA TGCGCCAGCAGCGGGCCGGGACTAGCTGCGGAGACCCAGTACTTC. Translation: CASSGPGLAAETQYF.

This clonotype was counted many times. The J gene is TRBJ1-1, the V gene TRBV19; 8 nucleotides line up with TRBD1. Looked up from germline, CDR1 is LNHDA and CDR2 is SQIVND (reference sequence). J lost 5 bases, V lost 9 bases, and 11 bases had no gene match. The CDR3 consists of 14 residues. The CDR3 DNA reads TGTGCCAGCCAAGACAGGGGCGATCCTACTGAAGCTTTCTTT. Protein: CASQDRGDPTEAFF.

Many counts were recorded for this clonotype. The V and J genes are TRBV10-2 and TRBJ2-7; TRBD2 agrees at 11 bases. The CDR3 runs to 15 residues. Germline V gene data show CDR1 as WSHSY and CDR2 as SAAADI. Losses at the gene ends were 2 bases for V and 2 bases for J; bases not matched to a gene: 2. The CDR3 DNA follows: TGCGCCAGCAGTGAGCCTAGCGGGGGGACCTACGAGCAGTACTTC. Its translation: CASSEPSGGTYEQYF.

The chain employs TRBV28 and TRBJ2-5; D is possibly TRBD1 (5 bases). This CDR3 comprises 16 residues. CDR1 is MDHEN, CDR2 SYDVKM, per germline. Trimming shortened V by 2 bases and J by 5 bases, and 18 bases separated the two germline ends. The CDR3 DNA follows: TGTGCCAGCAGTTTAATCATCTCAGGGAACCGGGAGACCCAGTACTTC. It is translated as CASSLIISGNRETQYF.